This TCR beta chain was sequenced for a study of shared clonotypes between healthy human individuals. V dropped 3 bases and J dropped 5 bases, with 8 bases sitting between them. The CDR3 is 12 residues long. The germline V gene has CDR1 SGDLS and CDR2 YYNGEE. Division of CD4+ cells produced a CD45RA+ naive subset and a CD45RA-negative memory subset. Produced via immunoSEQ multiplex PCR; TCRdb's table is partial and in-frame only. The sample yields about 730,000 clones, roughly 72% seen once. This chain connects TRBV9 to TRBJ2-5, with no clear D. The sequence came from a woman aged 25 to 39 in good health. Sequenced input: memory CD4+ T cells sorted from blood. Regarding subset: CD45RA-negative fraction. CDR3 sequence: CASSATGETQYF. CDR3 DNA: TGTGCCAGCAGCGCGACTGGTGAGACCCAGTACTTC. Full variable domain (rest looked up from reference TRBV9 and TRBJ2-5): DSGVTQTPKHLITATGQRVTLRCSPRSGDLSVYWYQQSLDQGLQFLIQYYNGEERAKGNILERFSAQQFPDLHSELNLSSLELGDSALYFCASSATGETQYFGPGTRLLVL.